The 21 T cell receptor beta chains given below trace back to one sample, sequenced in a study of shared clonotypes between healthy human individuals. TCRdb's table, derived via immunoSEQ multiplex PCR, lists solely in-frame clones and lacks some. The sample shows about 470,000 clones, roughly 77% of them seen only once. Specimen: PBMCs. These receptors were collected from a woman aged 40 to 50 in good health. Some clones in this sample may be carry-over from other donors' samples.

Only a few counts were recorded for this clone. This chain links TRBV7-8 with TRBJ2-7; tentatively, D is TRBD2 (5 bases). This CDR3 has 12 amino acids. The V gene's germline CDR1 is SGHVS and CDR2 FQNEAQ. Trimming removed 5 bases from V and 9 bases from J, with 14 bases in between. The CDR3 protein is CASSRMTGLQYF. The CDR3 DNA reads as TGTGCCAGCAGCAGGATGACGGGATTGCAGTACTTC.

This clone was detected once. The conserved closing phenylalanine or tryptophan is absent in this CDR3, likely reflecting a read error. V and J are TRBV18 and TRBJ2-7, with TRBD1 matching 8 bases. In germline, CDR1 is KGHSH, CDR2 LQKENI. The V segment lost 2 bases and the J segment 5 bases; nucleotides outside the gene matches: 5. The CDR3 loop spans 14 amino acids. The CDR3 protein is CASSPGQGIHEQYL. The CDR3 DNA reads as TGTGCCAGCTCACCAGGACAGGGTATCCACGAGCAGTACCTC.

V gene TRBV28 combines with J gene TRBJ1-5; D gene uncertain. Trimming pared 6 bases from V and 4 bases from J, leaving 10 bases between. The length of the CDR3 is 13 residues. Germline loops: CDR1 MDHEN, CDR2 SYDVKM. The CDR3 coding sequence is TGTGCCAGCAGGTCCACGGGGAATCAGCCCCAGCATTTT. This translates into CASRSTGNQPQHF.

This rearrangement joins TRBV28 to TRBJ2-5; unclear D gene. The J call may be faulty, since TRBJ2-7 better matches the DNA end. Looked up from germline, CDR1 is MDHEN and CDR2 is SYDVKM. This CDR3 is built from 12 residues. The chain's CDR3 is CASSLWGYEQYF. For the CDR3, the DNA is TGTGCCAGCAGTTTATGGGGATACGAGCAGTACTTC.

As DNA, the CDR3 is TGTGCCAGCAGCTTCTTTAGCAATCAGCCCCAGCATTTT. Its translation is CASSFFSNQPQHF. J is TRBJ1-5 and V is TRBV5-8; D not certain. V was trimmed by 2 bases and J by 0 bases, leaving 3 bases between them. The CDR3 contains 13 residues. The germline V gene encodes CDR1 SGHTS and CDR2 YDEGEE.

This clone was counted a few times. The chain carries TRBV7-2 and TRBJ2-3, with TRBD2 identical over 10 bases. The CDR3 is 14 amino acids. Germline loops: CDR1 SGHTA, CDR2 FQGNSA. V was pared by 5 bases and J by 7 bases, with 6 bases of the junction left unmatched. The CDR3 here is CASSHGTSANTQYF. CDR3 nucleotide sequence: TGTGCCAGCAGCCATGGGACTAGCGCTAATACGCAGTATTTT.

This sequence joins TRBV7-8 and TRBJ2-3; D gene ambiguous. The germline V gene has CDR1 SGHVS and CDR2 FQNEAQ. Deletions cut 3 bases from V and 5 bases from J, with 15 bases between. There are 15 residues in the CDR3. The CDR3: CASSFTLVLGDTQYF. For the CDR3, the DNA is TGTGCCAGCAGCTTTACCCTGGTGTTAGGAGATACGCAGTATTTT.

The J gene is TRBJ2-3, the V gene TRBV7-6; 7 nucleotides agree with TRBD2. Germline V gene data show CDR1 as SGHVS and CDR2 as FNYEAQ. This CDR3 comprises 16 residues. The V gene end was trimmed by 1 base and the J gene end by 2 bases; junction bases not matched to a gene: 6. The CDR3 is CASSLVAGTHTDTQYF. As DNA, the CDR3 is TGTGCCAGCAGCTTAGTAGCGGGCACACACACAGATACGCAGTATTTT.

CDR3 region: CASRRAVTNQPQHF. The CDR3 DNA reads as TGTGCCAGCAGGCGGGCCGTCACCAATCAGCCCCAGCATTTT. The chain recombines TRBV28 with TRBJ1-5; D is ambiguous. The germline V and J ends were trimmed by 6 bases and 3 bases, with 12 bases remaining between them. This CDR3 is built from 14 residues. Germline values: CDR1 MDHEN, CDR2 SYDVKM.

The CDR3 spells CASSPGGWDYGYTF. The CDR3 DNA follows: TGTGCCAGCTCCCCAGGGGGCTGGGACTATGGCTACACCTTC. V gene TRBV18 combines with J gene TRBJ1-2; 8 nucleotides match TRBD1. Germline loops: CDR1 KGHSH, CDR2 LQKENI. CDR3 size: 14 residues. Trimming removed 6 bases from V and 3 bases from J; junction bases left unmatched: 6.

This chain joins TRBV14 and TRBJ2-2; D unclear. Per the germline V gene, CDR1 is SGHDN and CDR2 is FVKESK. The V gene lost 1 base and the J gene lost 7 bases, with 1 base spanning the gap. The CDR3 is 11 residues long. CDR3 in amino acids: CASSQVGELFF. The CDR3 coding sequence is TGTGCCAGCAGCCAAGTCGGGGAGCTGTTTTTT.

This clone was detected a few times. The chain joins TRBV4-1 to TRBJ2-5; a possible D gene is TRBD2 (5 bases). The germline V and J ends were trimmed by 0 bases and 5 bases, with 10 bases remaining between them. Germline values: CDR1 MGHRA, CDR2 YSYEKL. The CDR3 has 14 amino acids. The CDR3 bases are TGCGCCAGCAGCCAAGAGAGGGTTTGGGAGACCCAGTACTTC. This gives the protein CASSQERVWETQYF.

The chain employs TRBV27 and TRBJ2-1, with 10 bases that match TRBD2. The germline V gene encodes CDR1 MNHEY and CDR2 SMNVEV (reference sequence). This CDR3 is 16 amino acids long. V lost 5 bases and J lost 9; bases outside the gene matches: 13. Here the CDR3 reads CASSKTSGITNFEQFF. CDR3 nucleotide sequence: TGTGCCAGCAGTAAAACTAGCGGGATTACCAACTTTGAGCAGTTCTTC.

The table lists this clone with a count of one. The chain couples TRBV2 to TRBJ2-7, with 8 positions matching TRBD1. V gave up 1 base and J gave up 9 bases; unmatched junction bases: 2. Germline assignment: CDR1 SNHLY and CDR2 FYNNEI. The CDR3 spans 12 residues. The CDR3 is CASSEGTGRQYF. In DNA form, the CDR3 reads TGTGCCAGCAGTGAAGGGACAGGGCGGCAGTACTTC.

CDR3 region: CASSKTSGPYEQYF. The CDR3 nucleotides read TGTGCCAGTAGCAAGACTAGCGGACCCTACGAGCAGTACTTC. This rearrangement joins TRBV19 to TRBJ2-7, with TRBD2 matching 9 bases. CDR1 LNHDA and CDR2 SQIVND come from the germline V gene (reference sequence). This CDR3 is built from 14 residues. V was clipped by 6 bases and J by 2 bases; unmatched bases: 5.

The gene calls are TRBV5-1 and TRBJ1-2, with D possibly being TRBD1 (5 bases). The germline V gene encodes CDR1 SGHRS and CDR2 YFSETQ. This CDR3 is built from 13 residues. The V end was cut by 4 bases, the J end by 8 bases, with 15 bases between. Here the CDR3 DNA reads TGCGCCAGCAGCCCGGACGGGGCCCGGGGCTACACCTTC. Its translation is CASSPDGARGYTF.

This clone was counted a single time. The chain recombines TRBV19 with TRBJ1-4; a weak D match, TRBD1 (6 bases). The CDR3 contains 16 residues. Germline values: CDR1 LNHDA, CDR2 SQIVND (reference sequence). Trimming left V 5 bases short and J 0 bases short, with 13 bases between. CDR3 nucleotides: TGTGCCAGTAGTGGTCAGCCAGGGGCAACTAATGAAAAACTGTTTTTT. Amino acid sequence: CASSGQPGATNEKLFF.

The rearrangement uses TRBV5-4 and TRBJ2-7, with 9 bases aligning to TRBD2. The germline V gene has CDR1 SGHNT and CDR2 YYREEE (reference sequence). The junction had 12 bases not matched to a gene; V was cut back by 4 bases and J by 7 bases. The CDR3 is 15 amino acids. CDR3 nucleotides: TGTGCCAGCAGCCAAAAATCCATAGCGGGAGATGAGCAGTACTTC. Translating it yields CASSQKSIAGDEQYF.

The rearrangement uses TRBV19 and TRBJ2-1; D is unresolved. The CDR3 loop spans 13 amino acids. Germline loops: CDR1 LNHDA, CDR2 SQIVND (reference sequence). V dropped 1 base and J dropped 9 bases, with 10 bases sitting between them. The CDR3 region is CASSIAANGEQFF. DNA of the CDR3: TGTGCCAGTAGTATAGCGGCTAATGGTGAGCAGTTCTTC. The whole variable domain, remainder taken from reference TRBV19 and TRBJ2-1, is DGGITQSPKYLFRKEGQNVTLSCEQNLNHDAMYWYRQDPGQGLRLIYYSQIVNDFQKGDIAEGYSVSREKKESFPLTVTSAQKNPTAFYLCASSIAANGEQFFGPGTRLTVL.

This clone came up many times. The V call is TRBV27, the J call TRBJ1-1; no firm D call. Germline assignment: CDR1 MNHEY and CDR2 SMNVEV (reference sequence). The CDR3 runs to 12 residues. Trimming took off 4 bases at V and 1 base at J, with 4 bases between the two ends. The CDR3 bases are TGTGCCAGCAGTTCCCCGAACACTGAAGCTTTCTTT. As protein: CASSSPNTEAFF.

This clone has just one count. One base away lies a much larger clone, so this may be a sequencing read error. Within the sample, other DNA sequences also encode this same CDR3. The chain uses TRBV4-1 and TRBJ1-1; TRBD1 might be the D (5 bases). The CDR3 length is 15 residues. In germline, CDR1 is MGHRA, CDR2 YSYEKL. CDR3: CASSPFSGDGTEAFF. As DNA, the CDR3 is TGCGCCAGCAGCCCGTTCAGCGGGGACGGCACTGAAGCCTTCTTT.